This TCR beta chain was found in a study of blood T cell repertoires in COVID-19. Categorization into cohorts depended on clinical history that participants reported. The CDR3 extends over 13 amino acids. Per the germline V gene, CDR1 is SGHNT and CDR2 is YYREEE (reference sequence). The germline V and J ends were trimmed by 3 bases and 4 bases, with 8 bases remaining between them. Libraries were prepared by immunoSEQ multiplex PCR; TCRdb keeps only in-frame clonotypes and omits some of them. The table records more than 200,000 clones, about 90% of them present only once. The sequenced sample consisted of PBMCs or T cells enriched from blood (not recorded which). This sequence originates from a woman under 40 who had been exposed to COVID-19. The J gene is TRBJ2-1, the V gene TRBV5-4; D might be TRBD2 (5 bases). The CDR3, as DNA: TGTGCCAGCAGCTCTACTAGATACAATGAGCAGTTCTTC. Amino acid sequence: CASSSTRYNEQFF.